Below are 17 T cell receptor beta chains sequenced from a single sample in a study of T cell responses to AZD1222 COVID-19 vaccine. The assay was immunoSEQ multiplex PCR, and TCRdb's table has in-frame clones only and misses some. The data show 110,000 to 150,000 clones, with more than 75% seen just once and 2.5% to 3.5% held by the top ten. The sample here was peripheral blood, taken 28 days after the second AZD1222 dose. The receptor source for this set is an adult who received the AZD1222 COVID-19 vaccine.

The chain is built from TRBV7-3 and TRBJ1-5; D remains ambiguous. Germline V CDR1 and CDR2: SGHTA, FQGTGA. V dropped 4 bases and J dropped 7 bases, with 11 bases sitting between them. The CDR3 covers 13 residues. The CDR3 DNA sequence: TGTGCCAGCAGCTCTGACCCGGACCAGCCCCAGCATTTT. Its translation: CASSSDPDQPQHF.

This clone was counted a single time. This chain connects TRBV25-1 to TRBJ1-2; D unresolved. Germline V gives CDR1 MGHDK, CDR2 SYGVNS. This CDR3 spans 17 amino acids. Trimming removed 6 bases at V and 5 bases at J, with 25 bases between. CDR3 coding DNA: TGTGCCAGCAGCACCACCGCGGCCGACCTTGTAGTTTATGGCTACACCTTC. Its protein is CASSTTAADLVVYGYTF.

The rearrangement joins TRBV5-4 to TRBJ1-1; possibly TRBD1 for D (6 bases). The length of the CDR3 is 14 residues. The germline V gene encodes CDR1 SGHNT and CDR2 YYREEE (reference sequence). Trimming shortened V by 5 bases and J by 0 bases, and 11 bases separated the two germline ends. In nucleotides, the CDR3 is TGTGCCAGCAGTCGAGGGGGGATGAACACTGAAGCTTTCTTT. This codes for CASSRGGMNTEAFF.

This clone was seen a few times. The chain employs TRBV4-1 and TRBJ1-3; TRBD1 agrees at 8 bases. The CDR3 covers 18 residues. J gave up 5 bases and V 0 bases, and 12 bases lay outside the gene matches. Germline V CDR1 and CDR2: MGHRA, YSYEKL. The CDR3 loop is CASSQDGQGIGWRNTIYF. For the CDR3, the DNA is TGCGCCAGCAGCCAAGACGGACAGGGCATAGGGTGGAGAAACACCATATATTTT.

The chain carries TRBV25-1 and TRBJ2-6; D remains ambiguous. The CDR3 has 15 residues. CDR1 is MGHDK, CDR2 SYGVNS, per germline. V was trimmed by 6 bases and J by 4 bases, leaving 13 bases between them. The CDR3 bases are TGTGCCAGCAGCTGGCGATCGTCCGGGGCCAACGTCCTGACTTTC. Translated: CASSWRSSGANVLTF.

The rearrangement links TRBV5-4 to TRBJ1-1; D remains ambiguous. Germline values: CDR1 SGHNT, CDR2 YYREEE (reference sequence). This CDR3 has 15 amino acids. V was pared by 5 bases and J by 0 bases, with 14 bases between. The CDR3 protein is CASREGLPMNTEAFF. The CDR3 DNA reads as TGTGCCAGCAGGGAAGGACTGCCTATGAACACTGAAGCTTTCTTT.

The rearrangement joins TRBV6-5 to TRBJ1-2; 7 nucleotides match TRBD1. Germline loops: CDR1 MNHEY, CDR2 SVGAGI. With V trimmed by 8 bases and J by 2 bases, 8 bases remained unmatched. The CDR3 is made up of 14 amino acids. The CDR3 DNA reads TGTGCCAGCGTCCAGGACAGGCAGAACTATGGCTACACCTTC. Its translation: CASVQDRQNYGYTF.

The CDR3 protein is CASSRWAYEQYF. The DNA for the CDR3 is TGTGCCAGCAGCCGGTGGGCCTACGAGCAGTACTTC. The chain couples TRBV2 to TRBJ2-7, with D uncertain. Looked up from germline, CDR1 is SNHLY and CDR2 is FYNNEI. The CDR3 is 12 residues long. V lost 6 bases and J 2 bases, leaving 8 bases between the germline ends.

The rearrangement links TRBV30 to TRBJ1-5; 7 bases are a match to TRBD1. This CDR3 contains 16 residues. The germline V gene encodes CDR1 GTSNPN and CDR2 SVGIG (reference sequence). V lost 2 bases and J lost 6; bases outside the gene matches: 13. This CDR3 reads CAWSIRVTGRPQPQHF. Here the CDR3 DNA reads TGTGCCTGGAGTATAAGGGTGACAGGGAGACCTCAGCCCCAGCATTTT. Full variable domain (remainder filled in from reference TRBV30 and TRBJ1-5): SQTIHQWPATLVQPVGSPLSLECTVEGTSNPNLYWYRQAAGRGLQLLFYSVGIGQISSEVPQNLSASRPQDRQFILSSKKLLLSDSGFYLCAWSIRVTGRPQPQHFGDGTRLSIL.

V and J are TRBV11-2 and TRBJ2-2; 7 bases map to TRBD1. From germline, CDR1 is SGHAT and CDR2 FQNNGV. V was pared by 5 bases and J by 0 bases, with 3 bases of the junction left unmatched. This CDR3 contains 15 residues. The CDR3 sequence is CASSPRGTNTGELFF. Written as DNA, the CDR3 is TGTGCCAGCAGCCCCAGGGGGACGAACACCGGGGAGCTGTTTTTT.

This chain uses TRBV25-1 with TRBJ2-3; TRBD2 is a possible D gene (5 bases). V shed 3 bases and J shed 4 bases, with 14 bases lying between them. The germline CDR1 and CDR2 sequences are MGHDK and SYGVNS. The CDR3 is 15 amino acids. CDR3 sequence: CASSETGNRADTQYF. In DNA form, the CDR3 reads TGTGCCAGCAGTGAGACCGGGAACCGCGCAGATACGCAGTATTTT.

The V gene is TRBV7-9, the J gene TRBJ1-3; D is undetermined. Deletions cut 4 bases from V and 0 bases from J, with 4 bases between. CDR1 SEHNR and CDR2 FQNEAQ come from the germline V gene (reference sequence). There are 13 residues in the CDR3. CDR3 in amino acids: CASSYYSGNTIYF. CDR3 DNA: TGTGCCAGCAGCTACTACTCTGGAAACACCATATATTTT.

The CDR3: CASSRGGHVIFF. The CDR3 DNA sequence: TGTGCCAGCAGTAGGGGCGGACACGTTATATTTTTT. The chain couples TRBV6-5 to TRBJ1-4, with D maybe TRBD1 (5 bases). The CDR3 contains 12 residues. The V and J ends lost 5 bases and 17 bases respectively, with 18 bases between them. Germline CDR1 reads MNHEY; CDR2 reads SVGAGI.

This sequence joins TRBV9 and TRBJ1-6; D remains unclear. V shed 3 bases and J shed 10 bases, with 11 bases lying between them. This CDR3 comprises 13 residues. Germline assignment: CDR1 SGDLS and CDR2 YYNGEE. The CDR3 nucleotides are TGTGCCAGCAGCGCCGGAAGGGTATCACCCCTCCACTTT. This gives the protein CASSAGRVSPLHF.

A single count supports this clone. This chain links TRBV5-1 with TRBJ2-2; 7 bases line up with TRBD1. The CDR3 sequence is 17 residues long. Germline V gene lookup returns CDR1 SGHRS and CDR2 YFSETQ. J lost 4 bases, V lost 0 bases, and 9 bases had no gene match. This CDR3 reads CASSLDPDRVGTGELFF. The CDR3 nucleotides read TGCGCCAGCAGCTTGGATCCTGACAGGGTTGGCACCGGGGAGCTGTTTTTT. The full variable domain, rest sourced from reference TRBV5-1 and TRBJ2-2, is KAGVTQTPRYLIKTRGQQVTLSCSPISGHRSVSWYQQTPGQGLQFLFEYFSETQRNKGNFPGRFSGRQFSNSRSEMNVSTLELGDSALYLCASSLDPDRVGTGELFFGEGSRLTVL.

The CDR3 nucleotides are TGCGCCAGCGGGGGGCCGAACACTGAAGCTTTCTTT. Its protein product is CASGGPNTEAFF. J is TRBJ1-1 and V is TRBV10-2; a weak D match, TRBD1 (6 bases). The V gene lost 8 bases and the J gene lost 1 base, with 8 bases spanning the gap. The CDR3 runs to 12 residues. Germline V gene data show CDR1 as WSHSY and CDR2 as SAAADI.

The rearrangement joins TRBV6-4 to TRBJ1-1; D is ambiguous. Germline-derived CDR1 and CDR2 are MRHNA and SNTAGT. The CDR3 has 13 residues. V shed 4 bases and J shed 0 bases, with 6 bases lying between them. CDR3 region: CASSAAMNTEAFF. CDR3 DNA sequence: TGTGCCAGCAGTGCGGCCATGAACACTGAAGCTTTCTTT.